This T cell receptor beta chain stems from a study of T cells expressing NK-cell markers. TCRdb reanalyzed the 5' RACE reads and collapses them to one entry per CDR3 protein, without DNA. The table for this sample gives about 410,000 distinct CDR3 sequences. CDR1 DFQATT and CDR2 SNEGSKA come from the germline V gene (reference sequence). The CDR3 covers 18 residues. Sequencing was performed on blood T cells: a sorted CD56 or NKG2C T cell subset, CD4+ or CD8+ T cells, or bulk PBMC T cells (not recorded which). The sequence derives from a woman between 45 and 60 years old in good health. The chain is built from TRBV20-1 and TRBJ2-6; absent DNA, TCRdb's TRBD1 call cannot be checked. CDR3 sequence reads: CSASTRAATRGGANVLTF.